The sequence of this T cell receptor (beta chain) was determined in a study of blood T cell repertoires in COVID-19. Study in general: Samples taken during acute and convalescent COVID-19 were collected in the United States, Italy and Spain. In each case, the material was cDNA or gDNA derived from T cells, B-cell-depleted T cells, or PBMCs.

In the original workflow: Nucleated cell counts were estimated from reference gene primer amplification. Generated by immunoSEQ multiplex PCR, the TCRdb table keeps only in-frame clones and is missing some. V, J and clone size are those of that table, while D and trimming were read from the DNA. Among 50,000 to 60,000 clones listed, roughly 90% were seen once. CDR3 length: 14 amino acids. Germline V gene data show CDR1 as SGHKS and CDR2 as YYEKEE (reference sequence). V trimming: 4 bases; J trimming: 5 bases; junction bases outside the gene matches: 5. The sample was peripheral blood. The chain employs TRBV5-5 and TRBJ2-2, with TRBD2 matching 7 bases. This clonotype originated in a woman aged 80 or over with acute or convalescent COVID-19. CDR3 nucleotide sequence: TGTGCCAGCAGCGGCGGGACTATAACCGGGGAGCTGTTTTTT. It is translated as CASSGGTITGELFF. Full variable domain (rest looked up from reference TRBV5-5 and TRBJ2-2): DAGVTQSPTHLIKTRGQQVTLRCSPISGHKSVSWYQQVLGQGPQFIFQYYEKEERGRGNFPDRFSARQFPNYSSELNVNALLLGDSALYLCASSGGTITGELFFGEGSRLTVL.